This T cell receptor (beta chain) is from a study of blood T cell repertoires in COVID-19. Whole-study context: Spain, Italy and the United States supplied samples that represented acute and convalescent COVID-19. Sources were T cells, B-cell-depleted T cells, or PBMCs; the material itself was cDNA or gDNA.

Here immunoSEQ multiplex PCR was the method, and the copy in TCRdb shows in-frame clones only, minus some. The sample yields nearly 350,000 clones, 91% seen once. This CDR3 is 15 amino acids long. The V and J ends lost 0 bases and 7 bases, in that order; junction bases with no gene match: 3. Germline V gives CDR1 MNHEY, CDR2 SVGAGI. The material sequenced was peripheral blood. The chain joins TRBV6-5 to TRBJ2-1; 10 positions match TRBD1. The sequence was collected from a woman younger than 35 who had recovered from COVID-19. The CDR3 loop reads CASSYSRQGANEQFF. The CDR3 DNA follows: TGTGCCAGCAGTTACTCTCGACAGGGGGCGAATGAGCAGTTCTTC.